The rows below give T cell receptor beta chains drawn from one sample of a study of T cell changes during pregnancy in multiple sclerosis. Using immunoSEQ multiplex PCR, the repertoire was profiled, and TCRdb retains in-frame clones only, with some absent. The sample shows 95,000 to 100,000 clones, about nine tenths of them seen only once. The starting material was peripheral blood, obtained in the second trimester of pregnancy. The source of these receptors is a female donor with multiple sclerosis, enrolled in a pregnancy study. Both conserved end residues are part of each CDR3. A D gene is named only where the DNA matches it firmly. The listing skips clone size in some rows; elsewhere it reads once, few, many or a size class.

D gene	clone size	V gene	J gene	CDR3 protein	CDR3 DNA
-	-	TRBV10-3	TRBJ1-2	CAISDHGRDGYTF	TGTGCCATCAGTGACCATGGGCGGGATGGCTACACCTTC
-	-	TRBV6-1	TRBJ2-2	CASKSILTGELFF	TGTGCCAGCAAGAGTATCCTAACCGGGGAGCTGTTTTTT
TRBD1	-	TRBV10-1	TRBJ2-7	CAHGGDRASFEEQYF	TGCGCCCACGGAGGGGACAGGGCCTCCTTTGAAGAGCAGTACTTC
TRBD1	-	TRBV2	TRBJ2-1	CATEPGQGYNEQFF	TGTGCCACCGAACCGGGACAGGGGTACAATGAGCAGTTCTTC
-	-	TRBV16	TRBJ2-7	CASSQSRVHLTKQYF	TGTGCCAGCAGCCAATCACGAGTGCATCTTACGAAACAGTACTTC
TRBD1	-	TRBV10-3	TRBJ1-2	CAITQTGGDGYTF	TGTGCCATCACTCAGACAGGGGGCGATGGCTACACCTTC
TRBD1	-	TRBV29-1	TRBJ2-6	CSAGTGGAGANVLTF	TGCAGCGCCGGGACAGGGGGAGCTGGGGCCAACGTCCTGACTTTC
-	-	TRBV2	TRBJ1-2	CASELGGGGYTF	TGTGCCAGCGAGTTGGGGGGAGGCGGCTACACCTTC
-	-	TRBV27	TRBJ1-5	CASRLAGDHQPQHF	TGTGCCAGCAGACTCGCAGGGGACCATCAGCCCCAGCATTTT
TRBD2	-	TRBV6-5	TRBJ2-7	CASTQAGADEQYF	TGTGCCAGCACCCAGGCGGGAGCGGACGAGCAGTACTTC
-	-	TRBV23-1	TRBJ2-1	CASSQYPGLEEQFF	TGCGCCAGCAGTCAATATCCGGGACTTGAGGAGCAGTTCTTC
-	-	TRBV6-6	TRBJ2-1	CASSKPRDEQFF	TGTGCCAGCAGTAAACCTAGAGATGAGCAGTTCTTC
TRBD2	-	TRBV9	TRBJ2-1	CASSVVGLAAYNEQFF	TGTGCCAGCAGCGTAGTAGGACTAGCGGCCTACAATGAGCAGTTCTTC
TRBD2	once	TRBV7-9	TRBJ2-2	CASSLPGGTGTGELFF	TGTGCCAGCAGCCTCCCGGGGGGGACGGGCACCGGGGAGCTGTTTTTT
-	-	TRBV7-9	TRBJ2-7	CASSLDGTPSYEQYF	TGTGCCAGCAGCTTAGATGGGACACCCTCCTACGAGCAGTACTTC
TRBD2	once	TRBV19	TRBJ2-1	CASSISGTLYNEQFF	TGTGCCAGTAGTATAAGCGGGACCTTATACAATGAGCAGTTCTTC
TRBD1	-	TRBV9	TRBJ1-5	CASSPTGYSNQPQHF	TGTGCCAGCAGCCCGACAGGGTATAGCAATCAGCCCCAGCATTTT
TRBD1	-	TRBV4-2	TRBJ1-5	CASSQGTGRFQPQHF	TGTGCCAGCAGCCAGGGGACAGGGCGGTTTCAGCCCCAGCATTTT